This T cell receptor beta chain was observed in a study of OX40 agonist ivuxolimab in advanced cancers. Study at large: In this trial design, patients received ivuxolimab intravenously at 0.01 to 10 mg/kg every 2 weeks. The study enrolled dose-escalation patients with hepatocellular carcinoma, melanoma, renal cell or head and neck cancer. Prior anti-PD-1, anti-PD-L1 or anti-CTLA-4 therapy was allowed; 30% to 40% had some.

About this clone itself: Its antigen is undetermined.

V dropped 1 base and J dropped 10 bases, with 17 bases sitting between them. The CDR3 has 14 residues. The germline CDR1 and CDR2 sequences are SGHRS and YFSETQ. Repertoires were generated with immunoSEQ multiplex PCR, while TCRdb's copy carries only in-frame clones and drops some. The repertoire includes approximately 65,000 clones, around 90% of them detected once, and less than 0.7% sits in the top ten. The study's findings and limits: Both CD4+ and CD8+ T cell populations in blood had undergone clonal expansion by week 6 at 0.1 to 3.0 mg/kg.

This TCR came from an adult with an advanced solid tumor such as melanoma, head and neck, liver or kidney cancer. Source: CD4+ or CD8+ T cells sorted from blood, taken in a trial of the OX40 agonist ivuxolimab. The V call is TRBV5-1, the J call TRBJ2-5; no clear D gene. The CDR3 nucleotides read TGCGCCAGCAGCTTGATGGGCGGCCCCGAGGACCAGTACTTC. Its translation is CASSLMGGPEDQYF.